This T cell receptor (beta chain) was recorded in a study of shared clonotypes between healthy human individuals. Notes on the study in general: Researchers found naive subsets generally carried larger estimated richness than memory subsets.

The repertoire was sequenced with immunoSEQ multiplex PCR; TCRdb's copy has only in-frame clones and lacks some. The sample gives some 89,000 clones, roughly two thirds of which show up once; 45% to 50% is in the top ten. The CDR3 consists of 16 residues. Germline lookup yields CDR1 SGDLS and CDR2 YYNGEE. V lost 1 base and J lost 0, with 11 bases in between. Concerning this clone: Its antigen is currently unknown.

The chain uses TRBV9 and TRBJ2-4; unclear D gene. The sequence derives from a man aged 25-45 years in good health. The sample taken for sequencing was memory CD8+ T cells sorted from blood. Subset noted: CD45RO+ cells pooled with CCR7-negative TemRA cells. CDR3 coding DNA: TGTGCCAGCAGCGTACGGGCGGAGCTAGCCAAAAACATTCAGTACTTC. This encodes CASSVRAELAKNIQYF.